This is a list of T cell receptor beta chains from one sample in a study of graft-versus-host responses after intestinal transplantation. These TCRs are of unknown antigen specificity. Repertoires were generated with immunoSEQ multiplex PCR, while TCRdb's copy carries only in-frame clones and drops some. The sample lists about 90,000 clones, 80% to 95% occurring once. Sequencing used unstimulated CD4+ T cells sorted from spleen or lymph node cells, obtained before intestinal transplant. The origin of the receptors is a human donor who received an intestinal transplant. Both conserved end residues are part of each CDR3. Fields, in order: V gene, J gene, D gene, clone size, CDR3 DNA, CDR3 protein. The D gene is left open where the match is weak. The size entry is marked missing in some rows and otherwise reads once, few, many or a size class.

V gene: TRBV29-1; J gene: TRBJ2-7; D gene: .; clone size: .; CDR3 DNA: TGCAGCGTTGAGCGAGCGGGCGACTCCTACGAGCAGTACTTC; CDR3 protein: CSVERAGDSYEQYF
V gene: TRBV7-2; J gene: TRBJ2-2; D gene: .; clone size: .; CDR3 DNA: TGTGCCAGCAGCTTAGTCCGGCCAGGGGTGGGGTCCGGGGAGCTGTTTTTT; CDR3 protein: CASSLVRPGVGSGELFF
V gene: TRBV7-6; J gene: TRBJ1-4; D gene: .; clone size: .; CDR3 DNA: TGTGCCAGCAGCTTAGGCCAGGGGAACGAAAAACTGTTTTTT; CDR3 protein: CASSLGQGNEKLFF
V gene: TRBV27; J gene: TRBJ1-6; D gene: TRBD1; clone size: .; CDR3 DNA: TGTGCCAGCAGTTCAAGCCTGGGACAGAATAATTCACCCCTCCACTTT; CDR3 protein: CASSSSLGQNNSPLHF
V gene: TRBV6-1; J gene: TRBJ1-1; D gene: .; clone size: .; CDR3 DNA: TGTGCCAGCAGTGAAGGTCCCCCACGGGGCACTGAAGCTTTCTTT; CDR3 protein: CASSEGPPRGTEAFF
V gene: TRBV7-2; J gene: TRBJ2-5; D gene: .; clone size: .; CDR3 DNA: TGTGCCAGCAGCTTAGGAGGGCTTAACCAAGAGACCCAGTACTTC; CDR3 protein: CASSLGGLNQETQYF
V gene: TRBV19; J gene: TRBJ2-4; D gene: .; clone size: once; CDR3 DNA: TGTGCCAGTAGTTCCCGGAGGGGGGACATTCAGTACTTC; CDR3 protein: CASSSRRGDIQYF
V gene: TRBV7-2; J gene: TRBJ1-4; D gene: .; clone size: .; CDR3 DNA: TGTGCCAGCAGCTTAAGACTGGGGGCGGTGGTAAAACTGTTTTTT; CDR3 protein: CASSLRLGAVVKLFF
V gene: TRBV27; J gene: TRBJ2-4; D gene: .; clone size: .; CDR3 DNA: TGTGCCAGCAGTTTATATCCGGGGGCGGCCATTCAGTACTTC; CDR3 protein: CASSLYPGAAIQYF
V gene: TRBV9; J gene: TRBJ2-7; D gene: .; clone size: .; CDR3 DNA: TGTGCCAGCAGCGTAGACCCTACCCCACGACCCTACGAGCAGTACTTC; CDR3 protein: CASSVDPTPRPYEQYF
V gene: TRBV5-1; J gene: TRBJ2-3; D gene: .; clone size: .; CDR3 DNA: TGCGCCAGCAGCTTGGGGATCCAGGGAGTGGATACGCAGTATTTT; CDR3 protein: CASSLGIQGVDTQYF
V gene: TRBV10-3; J gene: TRBJ2-1; D gene: .; clone size: .; CDR3 DNA: TGTGCCATCGCCCAGGGGCTCAGCTCCTACAATGAGCAGTTCTTC; CDR3 protein: CAIAQGLSSYNEQFF
V gene: TRBV7-8; J gene: TRBJ2-1; D gene: .; clone size: .; CDR3 DNA: TGTGCCAGCAGCTTAGTCTTGGGTGATTGGATCTTC; CDR3 protein: CASSLVLGDWIF
V gene: TRBV6-1; J gene: TRBJ1-2; D gene: .; clone size: .; CDR3 DNA: TGTGCCAGCAGTGAAGGGATTGGGACTTCGGCGGGCTACACCTTC; CDR3 protein: CASSEGIGTSAGYTF
V gene: TRBV6-5; J gene: TRBJ2-7; D gene: .; clone size: .; CDR3 DNA: TGTGCCAGCAACGAGCAGTACTTC; CDR3 protein: CASNEQYF
V gene: TRBV7-9; J gene: TRBJ2-7; D gene: .; clone size: .; CDR3 DNA: TGTGCCAGCAGCTTAGTTACCGGGGTCTCCTACGAGCAGTACTTC; CDR3 protein: CASSLVTGVSYEQYF
V gene: TRBV6-1; J gene: TRBJ2-2; D gene: .; clone size: .; CDR3 DNA: TGTGCCAGCAAGACCGGGACACTGGTCACCGGGGAGCTGTTTTTT; CDR3 protein: CASKTGTLVTGELFF
V gene: TRBV5-1; J gene: TRBJ2-3; D gene: TRBD2; clone size: .; CDR3 DNA: TGCGCCAGCAATCGCGGGAGAACAGATACGCAGTATTTT; CDR3 protein: CASNRGRTDTQYF
V gene: TRBV6-6; J gene: TRBJ1-2; D gene: .; clone size: .; CDR3 DNA: TGTGCCAGCAGTTACTCAGGGGGACGGAATGGCTACACCTTC; CDR3 protein: CASSYSGGRNGYTF
V gene: TRBV2; J gene: TRBJ1-1; D gene: .; clone size: .; CDR3 DNA: TGTGCCAGCAGAGTGGGGTCGCAGAACACTGAAGCTTTCTTT; CDR3 protein: CASRVGSQNTEAFF
V gene: TRBV28; J gene: TRBJ2-5; D gene: TRBD2; clone size: .; CDR3 DNA: TGTGCCAGCAGTTTACCCGGGGGGATAGAGACCCAGTACTTC; CDR3 protein: CASSLPGGIETQYF
V gene: TRBV5-1; J gene: TRBJ2-1; D gene: .; clone size: .; CDR3 DNA: TGCGCCAGCAGCTTGGTATCTAATCGGGGGGCGGATGAGCAGTTCTTC; CDR3 protein: CASSLVSNRGADEQFF
V gene: TRBV6-1; J gene: TRBJ2-7; D gene: .; clone size: .; CDR3 DNA: TGTGCCAGCAGTTTCGACAGAATATCCTACGAGCAGTACTTC; CDR3 protein: CASSFDRISYEQYF
V gene: TRBV7-9; J gene: TRBJ1-2; D gene: .; clone size: .; CDR3 DNA: TGTGCCAGCAGCTTAGGATCCCTCACTGACTGGCATATGGGCTACACCTTC; CDR3 protein: CASSLGSLTDWHMGYTF
V gene: TRBV18; J gene: TRBJ2-1; D gene: TRBD2; clone size: .; CDR3 DNA: TGTGCCAGCTCACGACAGAACGGCTTAGCGGGCGATGAGCAGTTCTTC; CDR3 protein: CASSRQNGLAGDEQFF
V gene: TRBV6-1; J gene: TRBJ2-7; D gene: .; clone size: once; CDR3 DNA: TGTGCCAGCAGTGAAGTCCCCCCGACTTTCTCCTTC; CDR3 protein: CASSEVPPTFSF
V gene: TRBV5-6; J gene: TRBJ2-7; D gene: .; clone size: .; CDR3 DNA: TGTGCCAGCAGCTTTCCAGACATCAACGAGCAGTACTTC; CDR3 protein: CASSFPDINEQYF
V gene: TRBV30; J gene: TRBJ1-2; D gene: .; clone size: .; CDR3 DNA: TGTGCCTGGAGTGTACGGGGGTATTATGGCTACACCTTC; CDR3 protein: CAWSVRGYYGYTF
V gene: TRBV21-1; J gene: TRBJ2-3; D gene: .; clone size: .; CDR3 DNA: TGTGCCAGGTCAACAGATACGCAGTATTTT; CDR3 protein: CARSTDTQYF
V gene: TRBV28; J gene: TRBJ1-3; D gene: .; clone size: few; CDR3 DNA: TGTGCCAGCCTCTCTGGAAACACCATATATTTT; CDR3 protein: CASLSGNTIYF
V gene: TRBV7-2; J gene: TRBJ2-1; D gene: .; clone size: .; CDR3 DNA: TGTGCCAGCAGCTTAGTAAGCACGACCTACAATGAGCAGTTCTTC; CDR3 protein: CASSLVSTTYNEQFF
V gene: TRBV6-4; J gene: TRBJ2-7; D gene: .; clone size: .; CDR3 DNA: TGTGCCAGCAGTTTGGGGAGTGGCGCCTACGAGCAGTACTTC; CDR3 protein: CASSLGSGAYEQYF
V gene: TRBV6-6; J gene: TRBJ1-5; D gene: .; clone size: .; CDR3 DNA: TGTGCCAGCAGTTCCCCAGGGCCAAATCAGCCCCAGCATTTT; CDR3 protein: CASSSPGPNQPQHF
V gene: TRBV29-1; J gene: TRBJ2-3; D gene: TRBD2; clone size: .; CDR3 DNA: TGCAGCGTGTGGGGTAAAGCGGGAGTAACAGATACGCAGTATTTT; CDR3 protein: CSVWGKAGVTDTQYF
V gene: TRBV29-1; J gene: TRBJ1-2; D gene: .; clone size: .; CDR3 DNA: TGCAGCGTTGAAGGTGTTTACGGCTATGGCTACACCTTC; CDR3 protein: CSVEGVYGYGYTF
V gene: TRBV19; J gene: TRBJ2-1; D gene: .; clone size: .; CDR3 DNA: TGTGCCAGTAGTCCTAACAGGGTAGGGGAGCAGTTCTTC; CDR3 protein: CASSPNRVGEQFF
V gene: TRBV7-9; J gene: TRBJ1-1; D gene: .; clone size: .; CDR3 DNA: TGTGCCAGCAGCACCCCCCCCAGTTCGAACACTGAAGCTTTCTTT; CDR3 protein: CASSTPPSSNTEAFF
V gene: TRBV5-1; J gene: TRBJ2-5; D gene: .; clone size: .; CDR3 DNA: TGCGCCAGCAGCTTGACGAACAGGGGGCTAGCGGGAGAAGAGACCCAGTACTTC; CDR3 protein: CASSLTNRGLAGEETQYF
V gene: TRBV18; J gene: TRBJ2-1; D gene: TRBD2; clone size: .; CDR3 DNA: TGTGCCAGCTCACCAGGGACTAGCGGGAGCGGGCAGCAGTTCTTC; CDR3 protein: CASSPGTSGSGQQFF
V gene: TRBV27; J gene: TRBJ1-2; D gene: TRBD1; clone size: .; CDR3 DNA: TGTGCCAGCTCGGGACAGGGAGGCTACACCTTC; CDR3 protein: CASSGQGGYTF
V gene: TRBV5-1; J gene: TRBJ1-2; D gene: .; clone size: .; CDR3 DNA: TGCGCCAGCAGCGAGGGCTATGGCTACACCTTC; CDR3 protein: CASSEGYGYTF
V gene: TRBV2; J gene: TRBJ1-5; D gene: .; clone size: .; CDR3 DNA: TGTGCCAGCAGTGGACAGTTCGGAGCCCAGCCCCAGCATTTT; CDR3 protein: CASSGQFGAQPQHF
V gene: TRBV5-5; J gene: TRBJ2-6; D gene: .; clone size: .; CDR3 DNA: TGTGCCAGCAGCTCCATACAGAGCTCTGGGGCCAACGTCCTGACTTTC; CDR3 protein: CASSSIQSSGANVLTF